This T cell receptor beta chain was obtained from a study of blood T cell repertoires in COVID-19. Study summary: Researchers got acute and convalescent COVID-19 samples from the United States, Italy and Spain. The cDNA or gDNA used as material had been derived from T cells, B-cell-depleted T cells, or PBMCs.

Looked up from germline, CDR1 is MDHEN and CDR2 is SYDVKM. The CDR3 covers 11 residues. V was cut by 9 bases and J by 5 bases, with 10 bases left in between. This table comes from immunoSEQ multiplex PCR, and its TCRdb copy is limited to in-frame clones, with some not included. The sample carries 150,000 or so clones, approximately 83% recorded once. This clonotype was obtained from a human donor in a cohort sampled during active COVID-19. Sequences were obtained from peripheral blood. The rearrangement uses TRBV28 and TRBJ2-5; no definite D call. The CDR3 coding sequence is TGTGCCAGTTCTCCCAGGGAGACCCAGTACTTC. This sequence encodes CASSPRETQYF.